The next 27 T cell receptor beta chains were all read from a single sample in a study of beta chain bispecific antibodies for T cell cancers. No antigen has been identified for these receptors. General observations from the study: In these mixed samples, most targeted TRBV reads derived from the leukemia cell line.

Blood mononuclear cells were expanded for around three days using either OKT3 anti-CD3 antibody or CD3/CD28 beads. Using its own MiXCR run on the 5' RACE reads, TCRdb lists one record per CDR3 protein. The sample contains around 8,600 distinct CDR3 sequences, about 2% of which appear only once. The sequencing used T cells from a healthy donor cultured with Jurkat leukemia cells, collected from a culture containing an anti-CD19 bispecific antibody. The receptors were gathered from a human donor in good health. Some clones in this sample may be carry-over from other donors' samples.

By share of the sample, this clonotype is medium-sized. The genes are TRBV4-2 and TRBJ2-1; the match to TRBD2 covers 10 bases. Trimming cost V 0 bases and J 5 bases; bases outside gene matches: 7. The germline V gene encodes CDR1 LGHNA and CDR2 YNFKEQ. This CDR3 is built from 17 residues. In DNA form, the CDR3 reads TGTGCCAGCAGCCAAGATCGTAGCGGGGGGCCGCACAATGAGCAGTTCTTC. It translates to CASSQDRSGGPHNEQFF.

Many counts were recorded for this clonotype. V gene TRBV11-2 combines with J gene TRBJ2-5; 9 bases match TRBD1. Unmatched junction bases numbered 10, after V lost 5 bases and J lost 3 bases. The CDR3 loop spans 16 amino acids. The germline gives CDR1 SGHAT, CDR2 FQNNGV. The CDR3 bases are TGTGCCAGCAGCCCACCGGGACAGGGTCTCAAAGAGACCCAGTACTTC. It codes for CASSPPGQGLKETQYF.

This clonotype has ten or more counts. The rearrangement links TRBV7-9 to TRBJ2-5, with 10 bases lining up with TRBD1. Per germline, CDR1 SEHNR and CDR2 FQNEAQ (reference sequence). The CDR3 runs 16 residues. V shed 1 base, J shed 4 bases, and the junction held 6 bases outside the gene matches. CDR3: CASSLVHGTGVETQYF. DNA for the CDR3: TGTGCCAGCAGCTTAGTCCACGGGACAGGGGTAGAGACCCAGTACTTC.

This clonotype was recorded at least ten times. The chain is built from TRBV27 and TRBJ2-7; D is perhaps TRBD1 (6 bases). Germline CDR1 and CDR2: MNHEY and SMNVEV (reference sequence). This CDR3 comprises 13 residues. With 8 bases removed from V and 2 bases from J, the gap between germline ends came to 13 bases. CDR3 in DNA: TGTGCCAGCGCCCGGGACAACACCTACGAGCAGTACTTC. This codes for CASARDNTYEQYF.

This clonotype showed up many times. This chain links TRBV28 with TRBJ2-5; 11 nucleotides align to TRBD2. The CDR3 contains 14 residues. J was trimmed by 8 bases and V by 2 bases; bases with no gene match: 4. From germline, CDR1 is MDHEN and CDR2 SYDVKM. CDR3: CASSLASGGSTQYF. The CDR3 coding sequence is TGTGCCAGCAGTTTAGCTAGCGGGGGGAGTACCCAGTACTTC.

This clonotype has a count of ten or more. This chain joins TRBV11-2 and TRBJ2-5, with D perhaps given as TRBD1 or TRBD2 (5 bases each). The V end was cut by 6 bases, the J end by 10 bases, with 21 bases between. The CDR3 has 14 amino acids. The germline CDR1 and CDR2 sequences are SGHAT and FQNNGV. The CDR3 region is CASRPGTIGPDQYF. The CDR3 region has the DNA TGTGCCAGCAGGCCCGGGACCATAGGCCCCGACCAGTACTTC.

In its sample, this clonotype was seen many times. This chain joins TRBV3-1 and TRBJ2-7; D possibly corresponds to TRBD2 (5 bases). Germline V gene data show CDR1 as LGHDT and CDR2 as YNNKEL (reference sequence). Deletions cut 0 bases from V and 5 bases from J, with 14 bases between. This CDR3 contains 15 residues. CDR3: CASSQDWLAIHEQYF. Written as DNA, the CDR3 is TGTGCCAGCAGCCAAGATTGGCTAGCAATCCACGAGCAGTACTTC.

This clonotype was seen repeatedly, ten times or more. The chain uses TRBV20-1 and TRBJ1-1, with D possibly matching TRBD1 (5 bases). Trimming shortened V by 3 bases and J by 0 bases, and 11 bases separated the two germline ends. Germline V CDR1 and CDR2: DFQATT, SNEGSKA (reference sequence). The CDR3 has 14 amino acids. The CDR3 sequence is CSASIAGLNTEAFF. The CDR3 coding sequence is TGCAGTGCTAGTATTGCAGGGCTGAACACTGAAGCTTTCTTT.

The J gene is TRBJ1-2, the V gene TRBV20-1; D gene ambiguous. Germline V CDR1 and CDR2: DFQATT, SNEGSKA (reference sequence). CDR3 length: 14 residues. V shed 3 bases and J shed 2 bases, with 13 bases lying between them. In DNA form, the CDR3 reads TGCAGTGCTAGTCTCTGGGCTGCCAACTATGGCTACACCTTC. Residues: CSASLWAANYGYTF.

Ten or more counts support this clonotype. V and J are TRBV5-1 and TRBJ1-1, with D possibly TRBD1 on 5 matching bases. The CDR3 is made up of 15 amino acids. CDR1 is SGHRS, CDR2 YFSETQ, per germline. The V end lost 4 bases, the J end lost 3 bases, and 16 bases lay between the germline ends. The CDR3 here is CASSRGTRADTEAFF. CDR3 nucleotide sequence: TGCGCCAGCAGCCGTGGGACGAGGGCCGACACTGAAGCTTTCTTT.

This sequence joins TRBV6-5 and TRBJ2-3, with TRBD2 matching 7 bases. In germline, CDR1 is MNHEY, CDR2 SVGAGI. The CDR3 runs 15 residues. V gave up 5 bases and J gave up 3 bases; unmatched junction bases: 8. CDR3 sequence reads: CASSIGGGFTDTQYF. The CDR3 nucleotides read TGTGCCAGCAGTATAGGCGGGGGTTTTACAGATACGCAGTATTTT.

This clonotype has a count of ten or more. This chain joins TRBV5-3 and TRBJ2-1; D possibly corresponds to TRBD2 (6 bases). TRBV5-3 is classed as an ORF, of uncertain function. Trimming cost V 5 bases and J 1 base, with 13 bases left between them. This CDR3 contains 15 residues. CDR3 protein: CARSGPSDSYNEQFF. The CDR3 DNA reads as TGTGCCAGAAGTGGCCCTAGCGATTCCTACAATGAGCAGTTCTTC.

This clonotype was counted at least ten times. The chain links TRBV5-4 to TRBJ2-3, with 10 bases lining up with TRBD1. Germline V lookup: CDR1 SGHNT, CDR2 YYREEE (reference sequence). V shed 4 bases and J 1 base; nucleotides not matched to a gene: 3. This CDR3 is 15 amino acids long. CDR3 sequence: CASSPGTGGTDTQYF. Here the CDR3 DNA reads TGTGCCAGCAGCCCCGGGACAGGGGGCACAGATACGCAGTATTTT.

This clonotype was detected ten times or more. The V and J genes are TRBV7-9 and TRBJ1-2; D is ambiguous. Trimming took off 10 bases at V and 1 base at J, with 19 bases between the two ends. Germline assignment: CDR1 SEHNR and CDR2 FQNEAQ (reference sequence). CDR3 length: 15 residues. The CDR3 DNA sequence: TGTGCCACCGGCCCATGGGGAACTATTAACTATGGCTACACCTTC. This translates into CATGPWGTINYGYTF.

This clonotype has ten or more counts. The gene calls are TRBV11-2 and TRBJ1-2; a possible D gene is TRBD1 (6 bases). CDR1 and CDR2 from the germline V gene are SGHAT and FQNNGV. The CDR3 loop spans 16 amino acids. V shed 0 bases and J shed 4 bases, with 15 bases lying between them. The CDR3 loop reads CASSLDQWQGLYGYTF. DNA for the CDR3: TGTGCCAGCAGCTTAGATCAGTGGCAGGGGCTCTATGGCTACACCTTC.

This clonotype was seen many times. This CDR3 reads CASSSGGLLDTQYF. DNA for the CDR3: TGTGCCAGCAGCTCGGGGGGCCTCTTAGATACGCAGTATTTT. This chain uses TRBV11-3 with TRBJ2-3; possibly TRBD2 for D (7 bases). This CDR3 spans 14 amino acids. The germline gives CDR1 SGHNT, CDR2 YENEEA. Trimming cost V 4 bases and J 5 bases, with 13 bases left between them.

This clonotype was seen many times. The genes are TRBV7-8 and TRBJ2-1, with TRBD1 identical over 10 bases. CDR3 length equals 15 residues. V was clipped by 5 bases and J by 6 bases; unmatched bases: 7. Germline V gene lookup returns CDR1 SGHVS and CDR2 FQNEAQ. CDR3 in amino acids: CASSQRQGAVNEQFF. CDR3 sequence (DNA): TGTGCCAGCAGCCAGAGACAGGGGGCGGTCAATGAGCAGTTCTTC.

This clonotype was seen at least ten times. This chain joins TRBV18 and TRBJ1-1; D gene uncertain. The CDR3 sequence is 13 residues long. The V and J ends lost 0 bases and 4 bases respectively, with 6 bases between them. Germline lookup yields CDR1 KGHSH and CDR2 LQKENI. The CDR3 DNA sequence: TGTGCCAGCTCACCACCGGCAAGCACTGAAGCTTTCTTT. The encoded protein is CASSPPASTEAFF. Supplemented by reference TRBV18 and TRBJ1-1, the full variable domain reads NAGVMQNPRHLVRRRGQEARLRCSPMKGHSHVYWYRQLPEEGLKFMVYLQKENIIDESGMPKERFSAEFPKEGPSILRIQQVVRGDSAAYFCASSPPASTEAFFGQGTRLTVV.

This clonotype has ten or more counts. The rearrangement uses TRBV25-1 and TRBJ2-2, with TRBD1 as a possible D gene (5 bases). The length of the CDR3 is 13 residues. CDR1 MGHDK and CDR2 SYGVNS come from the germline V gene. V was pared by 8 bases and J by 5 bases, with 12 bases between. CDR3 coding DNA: TGTGCCAGCGCTGACAGTAATACCGGGGAGCTGTTTTTT. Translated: CASADSNTGELFF.

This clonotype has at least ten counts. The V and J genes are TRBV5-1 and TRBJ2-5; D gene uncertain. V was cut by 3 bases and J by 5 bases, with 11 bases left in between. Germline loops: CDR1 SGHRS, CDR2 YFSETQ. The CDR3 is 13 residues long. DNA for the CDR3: TGCGCCAGCAGCTACAGTGCCCGGGAGACCCAGTACTTC. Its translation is CASSYSARETQYF.

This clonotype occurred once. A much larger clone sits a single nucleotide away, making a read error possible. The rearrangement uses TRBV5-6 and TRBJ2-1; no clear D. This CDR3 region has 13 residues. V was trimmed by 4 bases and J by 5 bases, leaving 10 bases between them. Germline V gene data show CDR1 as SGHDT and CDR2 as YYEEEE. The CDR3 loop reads CASSGPGDNEQFF. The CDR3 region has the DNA TGTGCCAGCAGCGGGCCAGGTGACAATGAGCAGTTCTTC.

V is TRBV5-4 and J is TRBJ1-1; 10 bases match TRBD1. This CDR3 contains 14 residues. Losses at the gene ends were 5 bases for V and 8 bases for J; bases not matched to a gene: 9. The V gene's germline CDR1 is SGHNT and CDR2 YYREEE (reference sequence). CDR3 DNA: TGTGCCAGCAGTTGGGGGACAGGGGCCGCCGAAGCTTTCTTT. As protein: CASSWGTGAAEAFF.

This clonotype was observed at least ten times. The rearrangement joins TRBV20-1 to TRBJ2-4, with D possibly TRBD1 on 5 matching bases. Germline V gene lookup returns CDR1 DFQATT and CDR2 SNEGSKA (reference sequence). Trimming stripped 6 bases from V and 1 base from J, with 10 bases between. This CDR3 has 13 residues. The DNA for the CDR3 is TGCAGTGCCACCAGGGATGCCAAAAACATTCAGTACTTC. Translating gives CSATRDAKNIQYF.

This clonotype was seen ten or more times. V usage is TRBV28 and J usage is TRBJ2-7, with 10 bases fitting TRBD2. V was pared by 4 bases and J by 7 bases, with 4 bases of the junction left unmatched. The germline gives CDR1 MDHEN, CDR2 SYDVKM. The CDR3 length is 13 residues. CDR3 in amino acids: CASSSRLAGEQYF. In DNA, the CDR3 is TGTGCCAGCAGTTCCCGACTAGCGGGTGAGCAGTACTTC.

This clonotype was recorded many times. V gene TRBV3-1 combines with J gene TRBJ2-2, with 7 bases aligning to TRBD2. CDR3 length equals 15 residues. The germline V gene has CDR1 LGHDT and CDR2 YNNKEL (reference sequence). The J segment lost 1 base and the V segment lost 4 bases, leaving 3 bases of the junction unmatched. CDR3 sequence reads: CASSPLAGNTGELFF. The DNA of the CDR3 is TGTGCCAGCAGCCCCTTAGCGGGGAACACCGGGGAGCTGTTTTTT. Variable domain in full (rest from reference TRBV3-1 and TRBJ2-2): DTAVSQTPKYLVTQMGNDKSIKCEQNLGHDTMYWYKQDSKKFLKIMFSYNNKELIINETVPNRFSPKSPDKAHLNLHINSLELGDSAVYFCASSPLAGNTGELFFGEGSRLTVL.

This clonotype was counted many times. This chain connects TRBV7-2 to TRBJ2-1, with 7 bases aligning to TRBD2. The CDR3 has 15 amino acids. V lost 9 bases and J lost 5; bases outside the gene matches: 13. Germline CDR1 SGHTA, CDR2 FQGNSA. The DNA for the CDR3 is TGTGCCAGTCCAGCTTATGGACTAGACAACAATGAGCAGTTCTTC. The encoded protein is CASPAYGLDNNEQFF.

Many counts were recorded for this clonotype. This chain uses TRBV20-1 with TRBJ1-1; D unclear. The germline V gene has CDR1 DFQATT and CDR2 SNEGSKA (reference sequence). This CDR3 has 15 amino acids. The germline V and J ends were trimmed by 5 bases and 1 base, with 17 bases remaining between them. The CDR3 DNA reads TGCAGTGCTTCCCCATTGGATGGTGGGAACACTGAAGCTTTCTTT. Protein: CSASPLDGGNTEAFF.